These 4 T cell receptor beta chains were sequenced from one sample in a study of T cell repertoires in cytomegalovirus infection. TCRdb independently ran MiXCR on the reads; one entry per CDR3 protein. The sample has approximately 750,000 distinct CDR3 sequences; 35% are singletons. Sequencing was carried out using PBMCs. The source of these receptors is a human donor in good health (CMV status not recorded). Some clones in this sample may be carry-over from other donors' samples.

V and J are TRBV12-3 or TRBV12-4 and TRBJ2-7; 7 bases are a match to TRBD2. The V gene end was trimmed by 3 bases and the J gene end by 4 bases; junction bases not matched to a gene: 9. CDR3 length: 15 amino acids. The CDR3 reads CASSFPGTNLYEQYF. The DNA of the CDR3 is TGTGCCAGCAGTTTTCCAGGGACTAATCTTTACGAGCAGTACTTC.

This clonotype was observed once. The rearrangement joins TRBV12-3 or TRBV12-4 to TRBJ2-5; no clear D gene. CDR3 length equals 14 residues. The germline V and J ends were trimmed by 6 bases and 5 bases, with 16 bases remaining between them. The CDR3: CASSPLSGGETQYF. The DNA of the CDR3 is TGTGCCAGCAGCCCATTGTCGGGTGGGGAGACCCAGTACTTC.

This clonotype was counted between two and nine times. V usage is TRBV6-5 and J usage is TRBJ2-3; D is perhaps TRBD1 (6 bases). CDR1 and CDR2 (germline): MNHEY, SVGAGI. The length of the CDR3 is 16 residues. Trimming took off 6 bases at V and 3 bases at J, with 19 bases between the two ends. CDR3 loop: CASRQTGSSFTDTQYF. The CDR3 region has the DNA TGTGCCAGCAGGCAGACAGGATCTAGTTTTACAGATACGCAGTATTTT.

The chain is built from TRBV30 and TRBJ2-3; tentatively, D is TRBD2 (5 bases). Germline CDR1 is GTSNPN and CDR2 is SVGIG (reference sequence). V was pared by 5 bases and J by 7 bases, with 13 bases between. The CDR3 has 12 amino acids. The CDR3 spells CAWARRQNTQYF. Written as DNA, the CDR3 is TGTGCCTGGGCAAGGAGGCAGAATACGCAGTATTTT.